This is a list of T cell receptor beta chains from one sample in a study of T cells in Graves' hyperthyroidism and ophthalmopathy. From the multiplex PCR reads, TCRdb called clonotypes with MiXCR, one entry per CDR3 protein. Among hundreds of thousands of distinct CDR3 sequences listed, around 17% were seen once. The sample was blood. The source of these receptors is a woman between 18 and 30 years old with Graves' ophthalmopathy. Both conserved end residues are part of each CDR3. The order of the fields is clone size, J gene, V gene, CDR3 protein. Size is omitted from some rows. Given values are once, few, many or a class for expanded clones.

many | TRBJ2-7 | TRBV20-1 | CSARDLLGIHEQYF
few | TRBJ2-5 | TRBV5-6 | CASRPWGDQETQYF
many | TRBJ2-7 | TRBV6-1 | CASSGILVNRAYEQYF
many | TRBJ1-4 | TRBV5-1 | CASSEGQVATNEKLFF
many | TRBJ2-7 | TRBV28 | CAISDQSTNEQYF
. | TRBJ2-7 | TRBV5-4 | CASSRKSGSQNEQYF
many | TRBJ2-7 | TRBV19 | CASSVRTSASSYEQYF
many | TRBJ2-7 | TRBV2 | CASIGDSYEQYF
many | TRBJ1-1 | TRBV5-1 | CASSAGQGASEAFF
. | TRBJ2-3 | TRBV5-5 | CVSSHPRGSTDTQYF
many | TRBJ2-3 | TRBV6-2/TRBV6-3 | CASSSETPLGRGSDTQYF
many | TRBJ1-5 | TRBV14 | CASSQGASGGRGQPQHF
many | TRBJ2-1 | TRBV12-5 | CASGLVVPGNEQFF
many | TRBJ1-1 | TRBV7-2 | CASSKTVNTEAFF
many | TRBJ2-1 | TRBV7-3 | CASSPGPAKGEQFF
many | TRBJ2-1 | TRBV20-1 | CSAHKASDSYNEQFF
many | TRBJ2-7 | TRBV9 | CASSPEMGRNYEQYF
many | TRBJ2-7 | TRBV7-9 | CASSKGLAGLYEQYF
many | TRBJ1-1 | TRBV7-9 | CASSLKGDTEAFF
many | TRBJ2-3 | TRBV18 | CASSPPNGDTQYF
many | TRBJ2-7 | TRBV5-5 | CASSSPGGPYEQYF
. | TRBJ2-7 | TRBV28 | CASPPSGTSGTYEQYF
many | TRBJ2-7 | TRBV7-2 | CASSTLAGGKEQYF
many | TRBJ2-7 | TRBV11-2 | CASSFGTGNEQYF
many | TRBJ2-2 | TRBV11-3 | CASSSPGWKNTGELFF
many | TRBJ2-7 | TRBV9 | CASSVDGLAGYEQYF
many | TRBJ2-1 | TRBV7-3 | CASSSIPTGEGQFF
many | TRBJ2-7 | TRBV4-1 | CASSQLDSAPTYEQYF
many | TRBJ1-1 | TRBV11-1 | CASSLGQIQNTEAFF
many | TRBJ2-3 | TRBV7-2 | CASSFAGYSTDTQYF
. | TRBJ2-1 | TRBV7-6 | CASGASGRGDEQFF
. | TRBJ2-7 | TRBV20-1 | CSASLAGGPTYEQYF
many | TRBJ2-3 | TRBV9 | CASSVEPRRDTQYF
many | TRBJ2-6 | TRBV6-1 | CASSEEAAVSGANVLTF
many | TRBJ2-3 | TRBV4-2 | CASAKGPTDTQYF
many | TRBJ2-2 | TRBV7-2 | CASSLWGGELFF
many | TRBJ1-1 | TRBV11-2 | CASSLPMGQNTEAFF
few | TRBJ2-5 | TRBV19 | CASSTQGGETQYF
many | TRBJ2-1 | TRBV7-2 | CASSPQTGSNEQFF
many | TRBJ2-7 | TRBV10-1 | CASNESMAGVYEQYF
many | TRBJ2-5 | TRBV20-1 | CSAFPYRDRTRETQYF
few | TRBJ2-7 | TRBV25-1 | CASSAGREQYF
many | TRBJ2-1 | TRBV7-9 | CASSSGTGTGGLYNEQFF
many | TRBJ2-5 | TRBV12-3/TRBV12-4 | CASSDTPVGGAQYF
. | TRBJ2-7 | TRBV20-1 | CSASGTPEQYF
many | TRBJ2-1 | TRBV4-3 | CASSQRQSGSGRNEQFF
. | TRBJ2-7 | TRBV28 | CASSLRVQGQYF
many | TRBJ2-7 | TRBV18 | CASSPERLVYEQYF
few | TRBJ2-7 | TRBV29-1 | CSVGDRGPYEQYF
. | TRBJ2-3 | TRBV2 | CASSLDGGAGNTQYF
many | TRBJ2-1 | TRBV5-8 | CASSSPRGDNEQFF
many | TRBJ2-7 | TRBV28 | CASTDRWGQASYEQYF